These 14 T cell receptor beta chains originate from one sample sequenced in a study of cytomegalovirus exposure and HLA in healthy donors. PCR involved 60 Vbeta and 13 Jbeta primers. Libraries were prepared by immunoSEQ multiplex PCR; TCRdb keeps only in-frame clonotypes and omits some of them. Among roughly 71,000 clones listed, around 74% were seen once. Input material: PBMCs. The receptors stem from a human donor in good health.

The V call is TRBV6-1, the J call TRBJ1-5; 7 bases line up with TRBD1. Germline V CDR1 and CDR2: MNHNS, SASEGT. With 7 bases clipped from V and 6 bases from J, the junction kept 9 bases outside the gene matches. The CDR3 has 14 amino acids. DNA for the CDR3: TGTGCCAGCACCCCAGGGGGGTTTATTCAGCCCCAGCATTTT. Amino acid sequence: CASTPGGFIQPQHF.

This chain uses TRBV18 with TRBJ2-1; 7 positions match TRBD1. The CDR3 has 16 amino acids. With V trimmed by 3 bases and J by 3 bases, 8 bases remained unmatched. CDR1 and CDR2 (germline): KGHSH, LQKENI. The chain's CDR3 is CASSPPLGGNYNEQFF. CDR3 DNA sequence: TGTGCCAGCTCACCTCCGCTAGGGGGCAACTACAATGAGCAGTTCTTC.

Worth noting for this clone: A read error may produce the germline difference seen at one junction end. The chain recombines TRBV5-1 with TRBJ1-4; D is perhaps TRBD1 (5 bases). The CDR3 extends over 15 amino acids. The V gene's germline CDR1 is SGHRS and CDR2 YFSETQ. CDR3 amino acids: CASSPDSGAPRELFF. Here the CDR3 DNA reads TGCGCTAGCAGCCCCGATTCTGGGGCGCCAAGGGAACTGTTTTTT.

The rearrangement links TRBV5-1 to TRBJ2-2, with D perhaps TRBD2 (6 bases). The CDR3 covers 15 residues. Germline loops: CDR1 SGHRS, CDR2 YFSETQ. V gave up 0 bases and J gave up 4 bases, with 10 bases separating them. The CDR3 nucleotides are TGCGCCAGCAGCTTGGTCGTTAGCGGCACCGGGGAGCTGTTTTTT. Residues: CASSLVVSGTGELFF.

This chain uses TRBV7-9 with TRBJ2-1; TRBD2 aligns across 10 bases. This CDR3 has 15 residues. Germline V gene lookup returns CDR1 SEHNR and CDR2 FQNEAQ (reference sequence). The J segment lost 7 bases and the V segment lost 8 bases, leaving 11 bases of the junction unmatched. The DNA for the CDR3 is TGTGCCAGCTCTTCAGCGGGAGGGCAGAGAAATGAGCAGTTCTTC. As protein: CASSSAGGQRNEQFF.

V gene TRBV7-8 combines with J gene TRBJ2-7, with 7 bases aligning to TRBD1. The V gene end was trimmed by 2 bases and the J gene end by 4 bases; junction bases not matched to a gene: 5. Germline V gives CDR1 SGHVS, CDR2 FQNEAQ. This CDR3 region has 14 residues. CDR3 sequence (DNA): TGTGCCAGCAGCTTACGGGACAGCTTTTACGAGCAGTACTTC. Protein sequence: CASSLRDSFYEQYF.

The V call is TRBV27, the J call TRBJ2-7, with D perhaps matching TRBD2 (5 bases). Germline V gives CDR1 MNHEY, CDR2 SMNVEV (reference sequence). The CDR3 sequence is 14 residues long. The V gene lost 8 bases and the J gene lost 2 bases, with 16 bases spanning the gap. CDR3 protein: CASCPGISPYEQYF. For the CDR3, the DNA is TGTGCCAGCTGTCCCGGGATTTCTCCCTACGAGCAGTACTTC.

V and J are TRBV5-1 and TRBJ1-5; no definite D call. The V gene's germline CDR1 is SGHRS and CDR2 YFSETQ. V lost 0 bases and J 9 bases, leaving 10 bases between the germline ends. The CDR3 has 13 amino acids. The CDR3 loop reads CASSLAPQRPQHF. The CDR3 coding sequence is TGCGCCAGCAGCTTGGCCCCACAACGGCCCCAGCATTTT.

Here the CDR3 DNA reads TGCGCCAGCAGCTTGTCCTTCCAGTCCTACGAGCAGTACTTC. Protein product: CASSLSFQSYEQYF. The chain carries TRBV5-1 and TRBJ2-7; no reliable D call. The germline CDR1 and CDR2 sequences are SGHRS and YFSETQ. The V end was cut by 1 base, the J end by 1 base, with 9 bases between. This CDR3 region has 14 residues.

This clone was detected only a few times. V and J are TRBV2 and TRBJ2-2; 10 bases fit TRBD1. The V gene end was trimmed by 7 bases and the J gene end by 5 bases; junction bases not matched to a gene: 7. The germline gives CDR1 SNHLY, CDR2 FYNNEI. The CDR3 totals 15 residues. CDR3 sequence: CASNEDRGRTGELFF. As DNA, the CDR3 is TGTGCCAGCAACGAAGACAGGGGGCGAACCGGGGAGCTGTTTTTT.

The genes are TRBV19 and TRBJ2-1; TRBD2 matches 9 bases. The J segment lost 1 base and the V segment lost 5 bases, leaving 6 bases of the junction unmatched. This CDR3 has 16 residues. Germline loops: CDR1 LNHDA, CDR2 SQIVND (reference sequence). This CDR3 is CASSRISGSSYNEQFF. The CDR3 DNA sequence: TGTGCCAGTAGTCGAATTAGCGGGAGTTCCTACAATGAGCAGTTCTTC.

The CDR3 coding sequence is TGCGCCAGCAGCTTGTCAACTAGCGGTGAAGAGACCCAGTACTTC. Translated: CASSLSTSGEETQYF. The chain uses TRBV5-1 and TRBJ2-5; 8 nucleotides line up with TRBD2. The germline V gene has CDR1 SGHRS and CDR2 YFSETQ. The J segment lost 3 bases and the V segment lost 1 base, leaving 5 bases of the junction unmatched. The CDR3 has 15 residues.

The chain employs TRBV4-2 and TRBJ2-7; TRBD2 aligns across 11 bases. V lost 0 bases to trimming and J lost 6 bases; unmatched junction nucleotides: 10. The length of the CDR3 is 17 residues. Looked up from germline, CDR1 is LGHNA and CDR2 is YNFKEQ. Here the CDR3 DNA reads TGTGCCAGCAGCCAAGATCGACTAGCGGGGCTGAATTTCGAGCAGTACTTC. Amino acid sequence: CASSQDRLAGLNFEQYF.

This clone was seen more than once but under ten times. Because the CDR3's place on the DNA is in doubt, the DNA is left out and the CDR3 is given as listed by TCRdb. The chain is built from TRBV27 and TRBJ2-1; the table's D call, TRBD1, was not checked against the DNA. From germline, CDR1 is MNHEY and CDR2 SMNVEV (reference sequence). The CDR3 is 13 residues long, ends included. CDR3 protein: CASSSSPDREQFF.